Listed below are T cell receptor beta chains from one sample, sequenced in a study of cytomegalovirus exposure and HLA in healthy donors. Clones were sequenced by immunoSEQ multiplex PCR, and TCRdb holds only the in-frame ones, with some missing. The sample has approximately 58,000 clones; about 94% are singletons. Input material: PBMCs. These receptors originate from a man between 18 and 35 years old in good health and CMV-seronegative. Both conserved end residues are part of each CDR3. D genes are given only for firm matches.

CDR3: CASSPHDLGSGEAFF
DNA: TGTGCCAGCAGCCCACACGACCTGGGCAGTGGTGAAGCTTTCTTT
J: TRBJ1-1
V: TRBV7-8
D: -

CDR3: CASSSNPPMTEAFF
DNA: TGCGCCAGCAGCTCCAATCCCCCCATGACTGAAGCTTTCTTT
J: TRBJ1-1
V: TRBV5-1
D: -

CDR3: CASSEHTSTIYF
DNA: TGTGCCAGCAGTGAACACACCTCCACCATATATTTT
J: TRBJ1-3
V: TRBV6-1
D: -

CDR3: CASSPIGQGGGNYGYTF
DNA: TGTGCCAGCAGTCCAATAGGGCAGGGTGGAGGGAACTATGGCTACACCTTC
J: TRBJ1-2
V: TRBV25-1
D: -

CDR3: CASSRTSDSLNTEAFF
DNA: TGTGCCAGCTCACGAACCTCGGACAGTTTGAACACTGAAGCTTTCTTT
J: TRBJ1-1
V: TRBV18
D: -

CDR3: CASSLGRTGLSGYTF
DNA: TGTGCCAGCAGCTTAGGTCGAACAGGGCTCTCTGGCTACACCTTC
J: TRBJ1-2
V: TRBV11-2
D: -

CDR3: CASSLGSGVMNEQFF
DNA: TGTGCCAGCAGTTTAGGCTCGGGAGTTATGAATGAGCAGTTCTTC
J: TRBJ2-1
V: TRBV27
D: -

CDR3: CASSLSKGGLWETQYF
DNA: TGTGCCAGCAGTTTATCGAAGGGGGGGCTGTGGGAGACCCAGTACTTC
J: TRBJ2-5
V: TRBV27
D: -

CDR3: CASSGSLAGGTDTQYF
DNA: TGTGCCAGCAGCGGCTCGCTAGCGGGGGGCACAGATACGCAGTATTTT
J: TRBJ2-3
V: TRBV9
D: TRBD2

CDR3: CASRPSTGASNQPQHF
DNA: TGCGCCAGCAGACCTTCGACAGGGGCGAGCAATCAGCCCCAGCATTTT
J: TRBJ1-5
V: TRBV10-2
D: TRBD1

CDR3: CASSPRQLFYGYTF
DNA: TGTGCCAGCAGTCCACGACAGTTATTCTATGGCTACACCTTC
J: TRBJ1-2
V: TRBV28
D: -